The rows below give T cell receptor beta chains drawn from one sample of a study of identical twins. TCRdb processed the 5' RACE reads anew with MiXCR; each CDR3 protein has one entry. This repertoire shows around 250,000 distinct CDR3 sequences, roughly 13% found once; its top ten account for roughly 3.7%. The same data also went into a second study, on yellow fever vaccine responses in identical twins.

The sequenced sample was memory (CD45RO+) T cells sorted from blood. These receptor sequences come from a woman aged 18 to 35 in good health. The CDR3 runs from the conserved cysteine through the conserved F or W. Fields, in order: V gene, J gene, D gene, clone size, CDR3 protein, CDR3 DNA. A D gene is named only where the DNA matches it firmly. Clone size, where shown, is once, few, many, or a class for clones that have expanded.

>TRBV20-1|TRBJ1-5|-|-
CSARNTQAGGNQPQHF
TGCAGTGCTCGCAACACACAGGCTGGGGGCAATCAGCCCCAGCATTTT
>TRBV5-1|TRBJ2-1|TRBD2|-
CASSTSGGLNEQFF
TGCGCCAGCTCCACTAGCGGGGGGCTTAATGAGCAGTTCTTC
>TRBV27|TRBJ2-7|TRBD1|few
CASTLVGQGAYEQYF
TGTGCCAGCACACTAGTCGGACAGGGCGCCTACGAGCAGTACTTC
>TRBV6-6|TRBJ1-1|-|few
CASVLNTEAFF
TGTGCCAGCGTTTTGAACACTGAAGCTTTCTTT
>TRBV12-3/TRBV12-4|TRBJ2-7|TRBD2|few
CASSWTSGAYEQYF
TGTGCCAGCAGTTGGACTAGCGGAGCCTACGAGCAGTACTTC
>TRBV30|TRBJ2-1|-|few
CAWSYSQVYNEQFF
TGTGCCTGGAGTTACTCACAGGTTTACAATGAGCAGTTCTTC
>TRBV6-1|TRBJ2-7|TRBD1|few
CASSTEGDRWQYF
TGTGCCAGCAGTACAGAGGGGGACAGATGGCAGTACTTC
>TRBV6-2/TRBV6-3|TRBJ2-1|-|few
CASRPQGPLSYNEQFF
TGTGCCAGCAGACCACAGGGACCCCTCTCCTACAATGAGCAGTTCTTC
>TRBV10-3|TRBJ2-5|TRBD1|few
CAIRSDRAGQETQYF
TGTGCCATCAGGTCCGACAGGGCTGGCCAGGAGACCCAGTACTTC
>TRBV4-3|TRBJ2-3|-|-
CASSQDVGGRTGDTQYF
TGCGCCAGCAGCCAAGACGTGGGCGGCAGGACGGGAGATACGCAGTATTTT
>TRBV11-2|TRBJ1-6|-|-
CASSTRPGENSPLHF
TGTGCCAGCAGCACACGACCAGGGGAAAATTCACCCCTCCACTTT
>TRBV28|TRBJ2-1|TRBD1|many
CASSLSGTGGRRYNEQFF
TGTGCCAGCAGTTTATCAGGGACAGGGGGCAGACGATACAATGAGCAGTTCTTC
>TRBV5-6|TRBJ1-5|-|-
CASSPGHSNQPQHF
TGTGCCAGCAGCCCGGGACACAGCAATCAGCCCCAGCATTTT
>TRBV9|TRBJ2-5|-|few
CASSFRLETETQYF
TGTGCCAGCAGCTTCCGACTAGAGACAGAGACCCAGTACTTC
>TRBV27|TRBJ2-2|-|few
CASTYSGTGELFF
TGTGCCAGCACCTATTCAGGCACCGGGGAGCTGTTTTTT
>TRBV7-6|TRBJ2-1|-|-
CASSLGIENYNEQFF
TGTGCCAGCAGCTTAGGCATAGAGAACTACAATGAGCAGTTCTTC
>TRBV28|TRBJ1-1|TRBD1|-
CASSPRQGQAFF
TGTGCCAGCAGCCCCCGACAGGGTCAAGCTTTCTTT
>TRBV20-1|TRBJ2-5|TRBD2|few
CSGPSTAGGSETQYF
TGCAGTGGGCCGAGTACAGCGGGAGGCTCAGAGACCCAGTACTTC
>TRBV10-3|TRBJ2-7|-|many
CAISPLGAGYYEQYF
TGTGCCATCAGTCCCTTAGGCGCAGGTTACTACGAGCAGTACTTC
>TRBV27|TRBJ2-3|TRBD2|-
CASSRAGLAADTQYF
TGTGCCAGCAGTCGGGCGGGACTAGCGGCAGATACGCAGTATTTT
>TRBV3-1|TRBJ2-2|TRBD1|few
CASSPWTGTTGELFF
TGTGCCAGCAGCCCGTGGACAGGGACCACCGGGGAGCTGTTTTTT
>TRBV7-6|TRBJ2-7|-|-
CASSLLRDYEQYF
TGTGCCAGCAGCTTGTTACGGGACTACGAGCAGTACTTC
>TRBV7-6|TRBJ2-3|-|-
CASSITGSDTDTQYF
TGTGCCAGCAGCATCACGGGGTCCGACACAGATACGCAGTATTTT
>TRBV20-1|TRBJ2-5|TRBD1|-
CSATGTGEGETQYF
TGCAGTGCCACTGGGACAGGGGAAGGAGAGACCCAGTACTTC
>TRBV5-4|TRBJ2-3|-|few
CASRIYRTDTQYF
TGTGCCAGCAGGATATACCGCACAGATACGCAGTATTTT
>TRBV11-1|TRBJ2-5|TRBD2|many
CASSSRRLAGFRPETQYF
TGTGCCAGCAGCTCGAGAAGACTAGCGGGATTTCGGCCAGAGACCCAGTACTTC
>TRBV5-1|TRBJ2-7|TRBD1|few
CASSLTGGFFEQYF
TGCGCCAGCAGCTTGACAGGGGGCTTCTTCGAGCAGTACTTC
>TRBV27|TRBJ2-3|TRBD2|few
CASSFRGGFTDTQYF
TGTGCCAGCAGTTTCCGGGGGGGCTTCACAGATACGCAGTATTTT
>TRBV19|TRBJ2-7|TRBD2|-
CASSIKASGDYEQYF
TGTGCCAGTAGTATTAAAGCTAGCGGAGACTACGAGCAGTACTTC
>TRBV6-5|TRBJ2-3|TRBD2|many
CASSYSRLAGGPDTQYF
TGTGCCAGCAGTTACTCACGACTAGCGGGAGGGCCAGATACGCAGTATTTT
>TRBV7-2|TRBJ2-5|-|many
CASSTQGLQETQYF
TGTGCCAGCAGCACACAGGGCCTTCAAGAGACCCAGTACTTC
>TRBV7-2|TRBJ2-3|-|-
CASSILNTDTQYF
TGTGCCAGCAGCATCCTCAACACAGATACGCAGTATTTT
>TRBV5-6|TRBJ2-7|-|few
CASSLNRVQYF
TGTGCCAGCAGCCTAAACAGGGTCCAGTACTTC
>TRBV10-3|TRBJ1-1|-|few
CAIGEVDTEAFF
TGTGCCATCGGGGAGGTGGACACTGAAGCTTTCTTT
>TRBV5-1|TRBJ2-1|TRBD2|few
CASSSTSWGLGDEQFF
TGCGCCAGCAGCTCGACTAGTTGGGGACTAGGGGATGAGCAGTTCTTC
>TRBV20-1|TRBJ2-3|TRBD2|-
CSAYTSGGAFDTQYF
TGCAGTGCGTATACTAGCGGGGGGGCGTTTGATACGCAGTATTTT
>TRBV20-1|TRBJ2-5|-|-
CSARVRGETQYF
TGCAGTGCTAGAGTTAGGGGAGAGACCCAGTACTTC
>TRBV4-1|TRBJ2-1|TRBD2|-
CASSTTGTSGAGEQFF
TGCGCCAGCAGCACAACCGGGACTAGCGGAGCGGGTGAGCAGTTCTTC
>TRBV6-1|TRBJ2-1|TRBD2|-
CASSPPGTSGGMQFF
TGTGCCAGCAGTCCCCCCGGGACTAGCGGGGGCATGCAGTTCTTC
>TRBV5-1|TRBJ2-6|-|-
CASSTESGANVLTF
TGCGCCAGCAGTACGGAGTCTGGGGCCAACGTCCTGACTTTC
>TRBV20-1|TRBJ2-3|TRBD2|-
CSASKAGRQRTDTQYF
TGCAGTGCTAGCAAAGCGGGGCGTCAACGCACAGATACGCAGTATTTT
>TRBV11-2|TRBJ2-7|-|few
CASSSGTRSYEQYF
TGTGCCAGCAGCTCCGGGACACGCTCCTACGAGCAGTACTTC
>TRBV6-5|TRBJ2-1|-|-
CASSSTGTGRRGGGNEQFF
TGTGCCAGCAGTTCAACCGGGACAGGGAGACGGGGGGGAGGCAATGAGCAGTTCTTC
>TRBV7-2|TRBJ2-7|-|few
CASSTDYFYSYEQYF
TGTGCCAGCAGTACGGACTACTTCTACTCCTACGAGCAGTACTTC
>TRBV6-4|TRBJ2-2|TRBD1|few
CASSESRGHTGELFF
TGTGCCAGCAGTGAAAGCAGGGGGCACACCGGGGAGCTGTTTTTT
>TRBV6-5|TRBJ2-7|TRBD1|many
CASRDRDHEQYF
TGTGCCAGCCGGGACAGGGACCACGAGCAGTACTTC
>TRBV29-1|TRBJ2-5|TRBD2|-
CSVEESWGGTQYF
TGCAGCGTTGAAGAGTCCTGGGGGGGGACCCAGTACTTC
>TRBV24-1|TRBJ2-7|TRBD1|many
CATSEGQRYEQYF
TGTGCCACCAGTGAGGGACAGCGCTACGAGCAGTACTTC
>TRBV13|TRBJ2-1|-|-
CASSLSGRKNNEQFF
TGTGCCAGCAGCTTGAGTGGGCGGAAAAACAATGAGCAGTTCTTC
>TRBV7-2|TRBJ2-3|TRBD2|many
CATLREGQSTDTQYF
TGTGCCACACTTAGGGAGGGGCAAAGCACAGATACGCAGTATTTT
>TRBV7-2|TRBJ2-1|-|few
CASSRGGGSYNEQFF
TGTGCCAGCAGTAGGGGGGGCGGCTCCTACAATGAGCAGTTCTTC
>TRBV7-9|TRBJ2-5|-|many
CASSLDYEETQYF
TGTGCCAGCAGCTTAGACTACGAGGAGACCCAGTACTTC
>TRBV6-5|TRBJ2-5|-|-
CASSYGLLQETQYF
TGTGCCAGCAGTTACGGACTTCTTCAAGAGACCCAGTACTTC
>TRBV15|TRBJ1-1|-|-
CATSRGGMAEAFF
TGTGCCACCAGCAGAGGGGGTATGGCTGAAGCTTTCTTT
>TRBV7-9|TRBJ1-2|-|few
CASSPRRGDFDYGYTF
TGTGCCAGCAGCCCTAGGCGGGGTGACTTTGACTATGGCTACACCTTC